These T cell receptor beta chains were read from a single sample in a study of CD4 T cells in relation to SARS-CoV-2 and coronaviruses. Assay used: immunoSEQ multiplex PCR; TCRdb lists only in-frame clones, some missing. The table records 40,000 or so clones, around 85% of them present only once. The sequenced sample was memory CD4+ T cells from PBMCs. The receptors derive from an adult with COVID-19. Each CDR3 is given with its conserved first and last residue. The D gene is left open where the match is weak. The listing skips clone size in some rows; elsewhere it reads once, few, many or a size class.

size	V	D	length	J	DNA	CDR3
.	TRBV14	TRBD1	15	TRBJ1-4	TGTGCCAGCAGCGCTCCGGGACAGGGACCTGAAAAACTGTTTTTT	CASSAPGQGPEKLFF
.	TRBV19	.	13	TRBJ1-4	TGTGCCAGTTCGGGACGGGATAATGAAAAACTGTTTTTT	CASSGRDNEKLFF
.	TRBV7-8	TRBD1	17	TRBJ2-1	TGTGCCAGCAGCTTAAGACAGCAGTCCCAGGGGGTAGGTGAGCAGTTCTTC	CASSLRQQSQGVGEQFF
.	TRBV19	.	15	TRBJ2-7	TGTGCCAGTGCAGTTAGCGGACTGAGCTCCTACGAGCAGTACTTC	CASAVSGLSSYEQYF
.	TRBV5-1	.	16	TRBJ2-3	TGCGCCAGCAGCTTGGTAGCAGGGAGTCGCACAGATACGCAGTATTTT	CASSLVAGSRTDTQYF
.	TRBV10-3	.	15	TRBJ2-7	TGTGCCATCAGCGGGACGGGCGGGAATCAAGACGAGCAGTACTTC	CAISGTGGNQDEQYF
.	TRBV5-1	.	14	TRBJ2-7	TGCGCCAGCAGAGGGTCGGATTTAAGCTACGAGCAGTACTTC	CASRGSDLSYEQYF
.	TRBV5-1	.	14	TRBJ2-5	TGCGCCAGCAGCTTGGACCTGTCGTTTTGGACCCAGTACTTC	CASSLDLSFWTQYF
.	TRBV7-8	.	12	TRBJ2-3	TGTGCCAGCAGCCCCCACCCAGGGACGCAGTATTTT	CASSPHPGTQYF
.	TRBV28	.	15	TRBJ2-7	TGTGCCAGCAGGCGAGGCGGCAGCGCAGGGTACGAGCAGTACTTC	CASRRGGSAGYEQYF
.	TRBV7-6	.	16	TRBJ2-1	TGTGCCAGCAGCTTAGGTGGGGGCAGGGATCGAGGTGAGCAGTTCTTC	CASSLGGGRDRGEQFF
.	TRBV5-5	.	16	TRBJ2-1	TGTGCCAGCAGCTTGGGTTGGGGGGTGGGCTACAATGAGCAGTTCTTC	CASSLGWGVGYNEQFF
.	TRBV28	.	15	TRBJ2-7	TGTGCCAGCAGTATAACCGGCGGCAGGCCCTACGAGCAGTACTTC	CASSITGGRPYEQYF
once	TRBV7-6	.	14	TRBJ2-3	TGTGCCAGCAGCCCTGGGAGACAGCCTCATACGCAGTATTTT	CASSPGRQPHTQYF
few	TRBV19	.	14	TRBJ1-5	TGTGCCAGTAGTGCCGGACAGAAAAATCAGCCCCAGCATTTT	CASSAGQKNQPQHF
.	TRBV11-2	.	13	TRBJ1-1	TGTGCCAGCAGCTGGACAGTGAACACTGAAGCTTTCTTT	CASSWTVNTEAFF
.	TRBV15	TRBD2	15	TRBJ2-7	TGTGCCACCAGCAGAGGGTCTAGCGGGACCTACGAGCAGTACTTC	CATSRGSSGTYEQYF
.	TRBV5-1	.	13	TRBJ1-5	TGCGCCAGCAGCTGGGACGGAGCCGGGCCCCAGCATTTT	CASSWDGAGPQHF
.	TRBV11-2	.	15	TRBJ2-3	TGTGCCAGCAGCTTATTTGGCGGGAGCACAGATACGCAGTATTTT	CASSLFGGSTDTQYF
.	TRBV20-1	.	11	TRBJ2-7	TGCAGTACCTGGAGGGCCAACGAGCAGTACTTC	CSTWRANEQYF
few	TRBV19	TRBD1	14	TRBJ1-1	TGTGCCAGTAGTATAGATCCTAGACAGGGGAAAGCTTTCTTT	CASSIDPRQGKAFF
once	TRBV2	TRBD1	14	TRBJ2-7	TGTGCCAGCACTCTTCGGGACAGGGGACGCGAGCAGTACTTC	CASTLRDRGREQYF
.	TRBV18	TRBD1	15	TRBJ1-6	TGTGCCAGCTCACCATTGGGACAGAATAATTCACCCCTCCACTTT	CASSPLGQNNSPLHF
.	TRBV28	.	15	TRBJ2-3	TGTGCCAGCAGTAGCACCGGGACTTACACAGATACGCAGTATTTT	CASSSTGTYTDTQYF
.	TRBV28	.	15	TRBJ1-5	TGTGCCAGCAACGAAGCATGGGGGCCGCTTTCGCCCCAGCATTTT	CASNEAWGPLSPQHF
.	TRBV28	TRBD1	20	TRBJ1-5	TGTGCCAGCAGTTTAAGGGGGCGGCCAAACGCCCGATATAGCAATCAGCCCCAGCATTTT	CASSLRGRPNARYSNQPQHF
.	TRBV27	TRBD2	16	TRBJ2-7	TGTGCCAGCAGTTCGGGACTAGCGGGAGGCAAGAGGGAGCAGTACTTC	CASSSGLAGGKREQYF
.	TRBV6-2/TRBV6-3	TRBD1	14	TRBJ1-2	TGTGCCAGCAGTCCCGGGACAGCTAACTATGGCTACACCTTC	CASSPGTANYGYTF
.	TRBV19	.	13	TRBJ1-1	TGTGCCAGTAGTATCAGACGCGGAACTGAAGCTTTCTTT	CASSIRRGTEAFF
few	TRBV30	TRBD2	15	TRBJ2-1	TGTGCCTGGGCACGCTTAGCGGGAGAAATGAATGAGCAGTTCTTC	CAWARLAGEMNEQFF
.	TRBV11-2	.	14	TRBJ2-7	TGTGCCAGCAGCCTACGGCCAGGCGGCGACGAGCAGTACTTC	CASSLRPGGDEQYF
.	TRBV5-6	TRBD1	15	TRBJ2-7	TGTGCCAGCAGCTTGAGGGACAGGATGTACAACGAGCAGTACTTC	CASSLRDRMYNEQYF
few	TRBV11-2	.	14	TRBJ1-1	TGTGCCAGCAGCTTAGAGGCAGGGGTTCATGAAGCTTTCTTT	CASSLEAGVHEAFF
.	TRBV9	TRBD2	14	TRBJ2-1	TGTGCCAGCAGCGCCGGACTAGCGGGAGGATTTATCTTCTTC	CASSAGLAGGFIFF
.	TRBV7-9	TRBD2	19	TRBJ2-1	TGTGCCAGCAGCTTCTCTTGGCTAGCGGGAGGTTTTTGGCACAATGAGCAGTTCTTC	CASSFSWLAGGFWHNEQFF
.	TRBV6-4	.	13	TRBJ1-1	TGTGCCAGCAGTGTGGCGCAGAACACTGAAGCTTTCTTT	CASSVAQNTEAFF
few	TRBV2	.	14	TRBJ2-1	TGTGCCAGCAGTGATTGGGATCCCATGGATGAGCAGTTCTTC	CASSDWDPMDEQFF
.	TRBV2	.	11	TRBJ2-2	TGTGCCAGCAGCCTGACCGGGGAGCTGTTTTTT	CASSLTGELFF
.	TRBV28	TRBD1	13	TRBJ2-7	TGTGCCAGCAGTAGACAGGGGAGTTACGAGCAGTACTTC	CASSRQGSYEQYF
.	TRBV7-9	.	15	TRBJ1-1	TGTGCCAGCAGCTTATGGCGGGGGGAGAACACTGAAGCTTTCTTT	CASSLWRGENTEAFF
.	TRBV6-4	.	14	TRBJ2-7	TGTGCCAGCAGCCCGACGTGGGAGCCCTACGAGCAGTACTTC	CASSPTWEPYEQYF
.	TRBV27	TRBD1	16	TRBJ2-5	TGTGCCAGCAGTTTATCCTGGGACAGGGCTGGAGAGACCCAGTACTTC	CASSLSWDRAGETQYF
.	TRBV7-8	.	14	TRBJ2-1	TGTGCCAGCAGCTTAGGACCGACCTATGCAGAGCAGTTCTTC	CASSLGPTYAEQFF
.	TRBV6-5	.	15	TRBJ2-1	TGTGCCAGCAGAGCAGATGGGGGTTGGTACAATGAGCAGTTCTTC	CASRADGGWYNEQFF
.	TRBV6-5	.	15	TRBJ1-3	TGTGCCAGCAGTCCCTCCAGGGGCTCTGGAAACACCATATATTTT	CASSPSRGSGNTIYF
.	TRBV15	TRBD2	16	TRBJ2-3	TGTGCCACCAGCCTGCCGGGTAGCGGGATAACAGATACGCAGTATTTT	CATSLPGSGITDTQYF
.	TRBV7-6	.	15	TRBJ1-1	TGTGCCAGCAGCTTAATTTCAGGGGCGAACACTGAAGCTTTCTTT	CASSLISGANTEAFF
.	TRBV24-1	.	14	TRBJ1-1	TGTGCCACCAGTGCCAGCGGGGGGCAGACTGAAGCTTTCTTT	CATSASGGQTEAFF
.	TRBV7-3	.	13	TRBJ1-2	TGTGCCAGCAGCCGAACCGAGCTAGATGGCTACACCTTC	CASSRTELDGYTF
.	TRBV5-6	TRBD2	17	TRBJ2-4	TGTGCCAGCAGCTGGGGACTACAAGTACTAGCCAAAAACATTCAGTACTTC	CASSWGLQVLAKNIQYF
.	TRBV29-1	TRBD2	13	TRBJ2-7	TGCAGCGTCCGGACTAGCGGAGCCTACGAGCAGTACTTC	CSVRTSGAYEQYF
.	TRBV19	.	13	TRBJ1-5	TGTGCCAGTAATCGCGATAAAAATCAGCCCCAGCATTTT	CASNRDKNQPQHF
once	TRBV7-9	TRBD2	15	TRBJ2-3	TGTGCCAGCAGCGCAAGCGGGAGGCCGACAGATACGCAGTATTTT	CASSASGRPTDTQYF
few	TRBV2	.	13	TRBJ2-7	TGTGCCAGCAGTCGCGGACAGACCTACGAGCAGTACTTC	CASSRGQTYEQYF
.	TRBV6-8	.	13	TRBJ1-1	TGTGCCAGCAGGCCCACAGCGAGCACTGAAGCTTTCTTT	CASRPTASTEAFF